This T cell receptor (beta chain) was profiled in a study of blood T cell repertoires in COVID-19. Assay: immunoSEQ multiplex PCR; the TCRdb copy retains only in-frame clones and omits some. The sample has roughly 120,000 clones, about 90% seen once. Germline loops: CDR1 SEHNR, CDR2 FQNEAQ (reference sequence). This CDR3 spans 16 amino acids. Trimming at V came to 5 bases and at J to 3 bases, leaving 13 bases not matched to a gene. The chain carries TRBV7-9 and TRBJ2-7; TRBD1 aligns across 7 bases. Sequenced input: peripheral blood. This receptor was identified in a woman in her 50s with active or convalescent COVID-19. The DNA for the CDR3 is TGTGCCAGCAGCCCCCCCAACCCGGGACAGAACTACGAGCAGTACTTC. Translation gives CASSPPNPGQNYEQYF.